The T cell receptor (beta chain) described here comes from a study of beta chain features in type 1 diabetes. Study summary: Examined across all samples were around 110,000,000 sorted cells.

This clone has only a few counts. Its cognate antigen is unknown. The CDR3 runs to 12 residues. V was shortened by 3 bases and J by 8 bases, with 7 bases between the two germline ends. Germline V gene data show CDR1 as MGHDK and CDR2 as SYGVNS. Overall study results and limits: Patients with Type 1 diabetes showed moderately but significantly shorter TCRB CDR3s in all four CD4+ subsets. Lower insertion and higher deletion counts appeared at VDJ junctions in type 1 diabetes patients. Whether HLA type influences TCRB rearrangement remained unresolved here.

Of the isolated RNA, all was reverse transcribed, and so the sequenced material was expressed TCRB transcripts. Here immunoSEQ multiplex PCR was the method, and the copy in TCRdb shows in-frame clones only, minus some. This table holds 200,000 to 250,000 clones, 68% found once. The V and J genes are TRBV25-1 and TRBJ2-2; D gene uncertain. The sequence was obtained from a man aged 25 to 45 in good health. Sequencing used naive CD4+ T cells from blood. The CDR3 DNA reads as TGTGCCAGCAGTGAGATCCTTGGGGAGCTGTTTTTT. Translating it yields CASSEILGELFF.